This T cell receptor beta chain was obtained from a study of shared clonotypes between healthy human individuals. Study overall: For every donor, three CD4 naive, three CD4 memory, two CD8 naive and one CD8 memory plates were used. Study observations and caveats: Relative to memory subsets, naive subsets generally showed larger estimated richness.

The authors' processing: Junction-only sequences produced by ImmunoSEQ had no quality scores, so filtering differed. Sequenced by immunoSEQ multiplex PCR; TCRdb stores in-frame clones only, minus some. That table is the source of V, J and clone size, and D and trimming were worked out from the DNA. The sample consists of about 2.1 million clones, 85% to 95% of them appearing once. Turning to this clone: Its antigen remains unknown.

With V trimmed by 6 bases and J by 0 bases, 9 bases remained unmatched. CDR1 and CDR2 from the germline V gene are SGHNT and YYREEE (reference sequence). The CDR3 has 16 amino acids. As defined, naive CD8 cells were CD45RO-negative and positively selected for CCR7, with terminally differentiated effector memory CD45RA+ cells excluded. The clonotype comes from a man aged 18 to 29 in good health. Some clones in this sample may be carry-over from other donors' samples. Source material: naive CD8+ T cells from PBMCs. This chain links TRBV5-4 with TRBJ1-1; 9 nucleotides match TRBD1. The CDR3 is CASTTDRGDMNTEAFF. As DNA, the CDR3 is TGTGCCAGCACCACGGACAGGGGCGACATGAACACTGAAGCTTTCTTT.